This T cell receptor beta chain emerged from a study of OX40 agonist ivuxolimab in advanced cancers. V was pared by 6 bases and J by 4 bases, with 8 bases of the junction left unmatched. Germline loops: CDR1 SQVTM, CDR2 ANQGSEA. There are 14 residues in the CDR3. This clone was seen only a few times. Its antigen is currently unknown. TCRdb keeps only in-frame clones here, not all; method: immunoSEQ multiplex PCR. The sample carries tens of thousands of clones, approximately 83% recorded once. The study, taken as a whole, reports: The average count of expanded clones was higher among CD8+ T cells than among CD4+. At 0.1 to 3.0 mg/kg, clonal expansion of CD4+ and CD8+ blood T cells had occurred by week 6. Still undetermined is the antigen specificity of the expanded peripheral T cells.

The sample was CD4+ or CD8+ T cells sorted from blood, taken in a trial of the OX40 agonist ivuxolimab. The clonotype originates from an adult with an advanced solid tumor such as melanoma, head and neck, liver or kidney cancer. This rearrangement joins TRBV29-1 to TRBJ2-1; the match to TRBD2 covers 8 bases. The CDR3 sequence is CSVAATSGYNEQFF. The CDR3 DNA sequence: TGCAGCGTCGCGGCCACTAGCGGTTACAATGAGCAGTTCTTC.